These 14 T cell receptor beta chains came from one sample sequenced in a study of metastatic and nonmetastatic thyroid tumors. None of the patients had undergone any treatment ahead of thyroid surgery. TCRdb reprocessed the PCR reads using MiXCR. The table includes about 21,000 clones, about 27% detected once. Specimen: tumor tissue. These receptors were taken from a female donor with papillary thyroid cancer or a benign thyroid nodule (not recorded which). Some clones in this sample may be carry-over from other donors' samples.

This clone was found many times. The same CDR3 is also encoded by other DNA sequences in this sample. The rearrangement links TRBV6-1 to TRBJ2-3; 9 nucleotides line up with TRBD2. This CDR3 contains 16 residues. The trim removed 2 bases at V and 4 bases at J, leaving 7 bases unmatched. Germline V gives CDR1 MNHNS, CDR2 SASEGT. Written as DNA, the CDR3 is TGTGCCAGCAGTGAAATTGTGGCTAGCGGGGCAGATACGCAGTATTTT. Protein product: CASSEIVASGADTQYF.

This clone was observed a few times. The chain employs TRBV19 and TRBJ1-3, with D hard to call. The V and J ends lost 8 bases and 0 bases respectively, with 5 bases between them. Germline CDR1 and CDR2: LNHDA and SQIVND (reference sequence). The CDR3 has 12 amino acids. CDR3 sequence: CASRGSGNTIYF. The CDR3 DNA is TGTGCCAGTCGGGGCTCTGGAAACACCATATATTTT.

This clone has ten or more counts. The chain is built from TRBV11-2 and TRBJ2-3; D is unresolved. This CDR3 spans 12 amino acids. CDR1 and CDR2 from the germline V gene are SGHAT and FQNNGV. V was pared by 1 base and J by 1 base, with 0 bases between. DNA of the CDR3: TGTGCCAGCAGCTTAGGCACAGATACGCAGTATTTT. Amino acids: CASSLGTDTQYF. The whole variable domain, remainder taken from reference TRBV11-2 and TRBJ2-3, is EAGVAQSPRYKIIEKRQSVAFWCNPISGHATLYWYQQILGQGPKLLIQFQNNGVVDDSQLPKDRFSAERLKGVDSTLKIQPAKLEDSAVYLCASSLGTDTQYFGPGTRLTVL.

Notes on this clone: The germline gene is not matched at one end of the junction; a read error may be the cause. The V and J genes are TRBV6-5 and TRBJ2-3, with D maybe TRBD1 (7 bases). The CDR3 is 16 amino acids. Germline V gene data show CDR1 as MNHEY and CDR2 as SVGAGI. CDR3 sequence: CASIYPEGAYSDTQYF. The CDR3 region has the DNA TGTGCCAGCATTTACCCGGAGGGGGCATACTCAGATACGCAGTATTTT.

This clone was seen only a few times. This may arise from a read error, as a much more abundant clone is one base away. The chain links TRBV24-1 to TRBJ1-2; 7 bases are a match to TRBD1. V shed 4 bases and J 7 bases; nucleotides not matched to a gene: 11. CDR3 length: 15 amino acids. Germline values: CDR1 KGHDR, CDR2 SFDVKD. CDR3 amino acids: CATSDRDGTVCGYTF. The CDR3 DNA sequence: TGTGCCACCAGTGACCGTGACGGGACAGTCTGTGGCTACACCTTC.

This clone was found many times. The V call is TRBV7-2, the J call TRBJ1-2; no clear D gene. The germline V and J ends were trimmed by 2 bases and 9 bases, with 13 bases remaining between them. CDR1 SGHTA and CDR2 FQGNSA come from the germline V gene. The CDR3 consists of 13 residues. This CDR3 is CASSLIGQFRYTF. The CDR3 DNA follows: TGTGCCAGCAGCTTAATCGGGCAGTTCCGCTACACCTTC.

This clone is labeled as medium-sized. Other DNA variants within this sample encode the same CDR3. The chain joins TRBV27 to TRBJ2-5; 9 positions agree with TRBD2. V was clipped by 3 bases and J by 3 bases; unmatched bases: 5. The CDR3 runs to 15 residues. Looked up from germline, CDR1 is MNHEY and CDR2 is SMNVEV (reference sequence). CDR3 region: CASSFWREGEETQYF. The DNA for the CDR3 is TGTGCCAGCAGTTTCTGGCGGGAGGGTGAAGAGACCCAGTACTTC.

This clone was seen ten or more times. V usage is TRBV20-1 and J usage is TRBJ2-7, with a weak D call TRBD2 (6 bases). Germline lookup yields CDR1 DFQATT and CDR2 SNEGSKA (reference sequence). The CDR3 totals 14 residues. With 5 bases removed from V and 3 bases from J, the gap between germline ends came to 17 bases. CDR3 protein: CSAGGVRGIYEQYF. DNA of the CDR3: TGCAGTGCTGGGGGAGTGCGGGGCATCTACGAGCAGTACTTC.

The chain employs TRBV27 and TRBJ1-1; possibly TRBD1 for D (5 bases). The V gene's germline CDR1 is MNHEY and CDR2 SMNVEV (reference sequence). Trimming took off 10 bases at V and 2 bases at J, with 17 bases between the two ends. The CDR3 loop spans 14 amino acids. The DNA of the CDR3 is TGTGCCATCTGGTGGCAAGGGGCCAACACTGAAGCTTTCTTT. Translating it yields CAIWWQGANTEAFF.

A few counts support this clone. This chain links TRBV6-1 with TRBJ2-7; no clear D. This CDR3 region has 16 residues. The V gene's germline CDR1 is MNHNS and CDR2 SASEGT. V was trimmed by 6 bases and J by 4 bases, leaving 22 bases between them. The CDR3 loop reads CASRRRAAQYVYEQYF. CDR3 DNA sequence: TGTGCCAGCAGGCGCCGAGCCGCACAGTACGTTTACGAGCAGTACTTC.

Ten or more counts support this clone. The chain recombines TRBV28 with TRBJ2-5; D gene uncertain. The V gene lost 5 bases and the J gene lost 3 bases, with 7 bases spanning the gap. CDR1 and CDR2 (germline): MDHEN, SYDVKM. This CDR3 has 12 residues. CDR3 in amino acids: CASSPSKETQYF. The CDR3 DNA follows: TGTGCCAGCAGTCCCTCAAAAGAGACCCAGTACTTC.

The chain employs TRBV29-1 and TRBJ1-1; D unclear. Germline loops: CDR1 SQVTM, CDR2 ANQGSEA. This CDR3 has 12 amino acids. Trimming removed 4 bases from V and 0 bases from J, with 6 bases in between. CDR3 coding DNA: TGCAGCGTTGGGCAGATGAACACTGAAGCTTTCTTT. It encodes CSVGQMNTEAFF.

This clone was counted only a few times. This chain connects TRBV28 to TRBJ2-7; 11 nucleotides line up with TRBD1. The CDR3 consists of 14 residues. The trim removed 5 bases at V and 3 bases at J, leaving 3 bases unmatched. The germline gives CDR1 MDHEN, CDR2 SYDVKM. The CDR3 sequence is CASSMGTGGYEQYF. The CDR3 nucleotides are TGTGCCAGCAGTATGGGGACAGGGGGCTACGAGCAGTACTTC.

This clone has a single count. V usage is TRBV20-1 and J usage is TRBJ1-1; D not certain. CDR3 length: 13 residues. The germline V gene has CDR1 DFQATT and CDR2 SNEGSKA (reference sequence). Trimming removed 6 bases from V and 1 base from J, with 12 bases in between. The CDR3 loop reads CSAMELQNTEAFF. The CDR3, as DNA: TGCAGTGCCATGGAGTTACAGAACACTGAAGCTTTCTTT.